What follows is one TCR beta chain and its context. Its antigen remains unidentified. The entry originates in a study of post-analysis software for immune sequencing data. Study-wide context: Secondary progressive, relapsing-remitting and progressive-relapsing multiple sclerosis were among the included disease courses.

This CDR3 is built from 15 residues. Germline V CDR1 and CDR2: LGHNA, YNFKEQ. V shed 0 bases, J shed 7 bases, and the junction held 5 bases outside the gene matches. TCR beta cDNA libraries included unique molecular identifiers. TCRdb recomputed calls from the PCR reads with MiXCR, one row per CDR3 protein. This table has some 700,000 distinct CDR3 sequences, over 45% appearing once. Study-level results: Relative to controls, patients had several TRBV segments at higher frequency, with TRBV5-6, TRBV5-1 and TRBV20-1 among these.

The TCR sequence derives from a girl under 10 years old with multiple sclerosis. The specimen sequenced was blood. V gene TRBV4-2 combines with J gene TRBJ1-2, with 10 bases lining up with TRBD1. CDR3 DNA sequence: TGTGCCAGCAGCCAAGAAGTGGGACAGGGGTTTGGCTACACCTTC. This translates into CASSQEVGQGFGYTF.